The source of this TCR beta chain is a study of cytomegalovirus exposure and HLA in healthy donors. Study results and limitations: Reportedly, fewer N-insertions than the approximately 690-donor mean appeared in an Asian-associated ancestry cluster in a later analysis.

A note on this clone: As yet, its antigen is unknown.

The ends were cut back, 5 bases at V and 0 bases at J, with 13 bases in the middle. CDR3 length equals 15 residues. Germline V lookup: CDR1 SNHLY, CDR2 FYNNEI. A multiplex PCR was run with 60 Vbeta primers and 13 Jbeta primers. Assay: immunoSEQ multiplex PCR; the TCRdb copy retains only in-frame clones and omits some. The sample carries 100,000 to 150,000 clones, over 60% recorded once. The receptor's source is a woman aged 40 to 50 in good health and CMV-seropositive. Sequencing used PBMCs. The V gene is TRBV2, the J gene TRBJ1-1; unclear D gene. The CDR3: CASSRWTFMNTEAFF. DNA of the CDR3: TGTGCCAGCAGTCGCTGGACTTTTATGAACACTGAAGCTTTCTTT.